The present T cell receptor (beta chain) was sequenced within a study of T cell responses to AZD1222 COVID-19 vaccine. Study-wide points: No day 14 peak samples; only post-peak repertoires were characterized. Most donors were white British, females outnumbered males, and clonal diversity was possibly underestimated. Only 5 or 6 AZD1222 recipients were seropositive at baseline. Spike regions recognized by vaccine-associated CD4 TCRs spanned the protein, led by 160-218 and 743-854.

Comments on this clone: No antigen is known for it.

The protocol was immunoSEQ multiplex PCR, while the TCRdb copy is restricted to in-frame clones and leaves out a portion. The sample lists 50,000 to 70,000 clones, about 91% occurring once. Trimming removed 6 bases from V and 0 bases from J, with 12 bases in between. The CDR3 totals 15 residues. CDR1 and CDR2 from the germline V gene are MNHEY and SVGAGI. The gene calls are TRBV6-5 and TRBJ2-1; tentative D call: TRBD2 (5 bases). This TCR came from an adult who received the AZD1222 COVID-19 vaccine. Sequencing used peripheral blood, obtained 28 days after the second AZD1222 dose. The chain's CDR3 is CASRISADSYNEQFF. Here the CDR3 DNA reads TGTGCCAGCAGGATTAGCGCAGACTCCTACAATGAGCAGTTCTTC.